This T cell receptor beta chain was recorded in a study of cytomegalovirus exposure and HLA in healthy donors. PCR was performed using 60 Vbeta and 13 Jbeta primers. Some clones are missing from TCRdb's copy, which holds only in-frame ones; the method was immunoSEQ multiplex PCR. The table lists about 140,000 clones, about 66% of them singletons. Comments on this clone: The antigen remains unidentified.

The study's findings and limits: Links to common viral pathogens appeared, in a later analysis, for several of the most significant clusters. The authors later linked a missense DCLRE1C variant to TCR beta V- and J-gene trimming.

Germline CDR1 LGHNA, CDR2 YSLEER. This CDR3 has 18 residues. Trimming shortened V by 1 base and J by 0 bases, and 15 bases separated the two germline ends. The sample comprised PBMCs. The V and J genes are TRBV4-3 and TRBJ2-2; the D gene is possibly TRBD1 (6 bases). The sequence derives from a male donor in good health and CMV-seronegative. The CDR3 region is CASSQGSRGISNTGELFF. CDR3 DNA: TGCGCCAGCAGCCAAGGTTCAAGGGGGATATCGAACACCGGGGAGCTGTTTTTT.